This entry concerns a single T cell receptor beta chain. The target of this receptor is not known. The input lacks base qualities; no much larger clone sits a single base away. The immunoSEQ Assay, a bias-controlled multiplex PCR, was used to amplify TCRbeta CDR3 regions from genomic DNA. As for the original processing: The number of nucleated cells in each sample was estimated from the amplification of reference gene primers within the assay. Sequence reads were collapsed and filtered to measure the absolute abundance of every unique TCRbeta CDR3 rearrangement. For each sample, productive Simpson clonality was calculated as the square root of Simpson's diversity index across productive rearrangements. Here the immuneACCESS table is served through TCRdb, limited to in-frame sequences with V and J called. Missing clones are a known gap in these copies; in checked studies unresolved V genes cover under half, and the rest lacks a known reason. V, J and clone size are those of that table, while D and trimming were read from the DNA. The sample table shows some 350,000 clones, and under 95% are seen once. 2.5% to 4% of the sample belongs to the ten largest clones.

These data are taken from a study of blood T cell repertoires in COVID-19 (dated by TCRdb to about 2020). With respect to the entire study: The collaborator samples originated in the United States, Italy and Spain and spanned the acute and convalescent phases of COVID-19. The material from the prospective study consisted of cDNA or gDNA derived from T cells, B-cell-depleted T cells, or PBMCs. Deeply sampled blood TCRbeta repertoires from subjects exposed to, actively infected with, or recovered from COVID-19 were included in the dataset. The repertoires were released in a freely available public database intended as a resource for research on the immune response to SARS-CoV-2. The samples were drawn from the first 160 participants of the ongoing ImmuneRACE study and from 950 to 1,500 subjects provided by 6 global collaborators. Sample metadata almost always included a de-identified subject ID, COVID-19 status, age in years and sex. Where available, HLA class I and class II types were obtained from metadata supplied by the sample provider rather than from assay-based typing. Broader findings and caveats from the paper: How much clinical and demographic metadata was included differed by source and by participant, and the metadata was provided uncurated.

The CDR3 runs 17 residues from the cysteine to the phenylalanine. Only CDR3 DNA remains: 51 bases, in frame from the first base. Clipping removes 1 base from V and 5 bases from J, with 8 as the unmatched junction base count. The germline V gene yields KGHDR for CDR1 and SFDVKD for CDR2. A second Seattle source provided samples from volunteer blood donors who had recovered from COVID-19. Each collaborating institution followed its own protocols to collect whole blood in K2EDTA tubes. For TCRbeta analysis, collaborators shipped samples as frozen whole blood, isolated PBMCs, or DNA extracted from either of those sample types.

Input material: peripheral blood. The V and J genes are TRBV24-1 and TRBJ2-5; the junction holds 11 bases that match TRBD1. The clonotype was recovered from a woman under 30 who had recovered from COVID-19. The DNA sequence follows: TGTGCCACCAGTGATTTCCTGGACAGGGGGCGGAGGGAGACCCAGTACTTC. Its protein product is CATSDFLDRGRRETQYF.